This passage covers 9 T cell receptor beta chains from one sample sequenced in a study of T cells in women clearing cervical HPV infection. This table comes from immunoSEQ multiplex PCR, and its TCRdb copy is limited to in-frame clones, with some not included. The sample is made up of under 35,000 clones, and the top ten hold roughly 1.5% of it. The source material was blood buffy coat. These receptors originate from a woman between 18 and 70 years old with a cervical HPV16 infection that either progressed to CIN3+ or cleared (not recorded which).

About this clone: One end of the junction is discordant with germline, which a read error may explain. The missing CDR3 end, 3 residues past where the read stops, is filled in from the germline J gene. Other DNA sequences in the sample encode the same CDR3. This chain connects TRBV18 to TRBJ1-3; TRBD1 might be the D (5 bases). This CDR3 has 16 residues. Germline V gene lookup returns CDR1 KGHSH and CDR2 LQKENI. The CDR3 DNA, read in part, is TGTGCCAGCTCACCGAGCCTCCAGGGTACTGGAAACACG. Protein sequence: CASSPSLQGTGNT. The full-length CDR3 reads as CASSPSLQGTGNTIYF.

The CDR3 DNA, read in part, is TGTGCCAGCAGTGAGGGCAGGGCACAAGAGACG. It codes for CASSEGRAQET. The CDR3 in full is CASSEGRAQETQYF. The chain joins TRBV2 to TRBJ2-3; D is perhaps TRBD1 (5 bases). The sequenced fragment ends 3 residues before the CDR3 boundary, so the rest is inferred from the germline J gene. The CDR3 sequence is 14 residues long. From germline, CDR1 is SNHLY and CDR2 FYNNEI.

In the case of this clone: The read ends 3 residues shy of where the CDR3 ends; the end is completed using the germline J gene. The gene calls are TRBV29-1 and TRBJ2-3, with 10 bases aligning to TRBD2. CDR1 and CDR2 (germline): SQVTM, ANQGSEA. The CDR3 is 14 amino acids. CDR3 in amino acids: CSVATTSGLETQYF. Incomplete CDR3 DNA: TGCAGCGTTGCTACGACTAGCGGGTTGGAGACG.

A remark on this clone: Read sequence stops 3 residues before the CDR3 end, and the germline J gene provides the missing end. V and J are TRBV19 and TRBJ2-4; tentatively, D is TRBD1 (5 bases). Per germline, CDR1 LNHDA and CDR2 SQIVND (reference sequence). The CDR3 length is 13 residues. The DNA read from the CDR3 is TGTGCCAGTAAACAGGACATTAACTATGGT. This translates into CASKQDINYG. The full CDR3 sequence reads CASKQDINYGQYF.

In the case of this clone: The missing CDR3 end, 3 residues past where the read stops, is filled in from the germline J gene. The chain recombines TRBV20-1 with TRBJ1-1, with 7 bases identical to TRBD1. The CDR3 covers 13 residues. Germline-derived CDR1 and CDR2 are DFQATT and SNEGSKA (reference sequence). V trimming: 3 bases; J trimming: 3 bases; junction bases outside the gene matches: 4. The part of the CDR3 DNA that was read is TGCAGTGCTAGCAGGGGGGAGCACACTGAA. Protein product: CSASRGEHTE. In full, the CDR3 reads CSASRGEHTEAFF.

For this clone: With the read ending 3 residues before the CDR3 end, the germline J gene is used to fill in that end. The chain joins TRBV7-3 to TRBJ1-1, with TRBD1 identical over 7 bases. The CDR3 contains 14 residues. The V and J ends lost 5 bases and 4 bases, in that order; junction bases with no gene match: 7. Germline-derived CDR1 and CDR2 are SGHTA and FQGTGA. The CDR3 region is CASSQQGVGTEAFF. The part of the CDR3 DNA that was read is TGTGCCAGCAGCCAGCAGGGGGTCGGCACTGAA.

A word on this clone: The read finishes 3 residues shy of the CDR3 end, and the germline J gene is used to complete it. The chain carries TRBV7-3 and TRBJ1-2, with D uncertain. This CDR3 is 17 amino acids long. Looked up from germline, CDR1 is SGHTA and CDR2 is FQGTGA. CDR3 sequence reads: CASSFLSGRINSDTYTF. The sequenced CDR3 bases are TGTGCCAGCAGCTTCTTAAGCGGGAGAATTAATTCAGATACC.

With respect to this clone: The sequenced fragment ends 3 residues before the CDR3 boundary, so the rest is inferred from the germline J gene. This rearrangement joins TRBV12-3 or TRBV12-4 to TRBJ2-7; 9 bases are shared with TRBD2. The CDR3 has 17 amino acids. Trimming removed 1 base from V and 2 bases from J; junction bases left unmatched: 9. The CDR3 DNA, read in part, is TGTGCCAGCAGTTTAGGTGGTAGCGGGAGCTCAGCCTACGAG. Its translation is CASSLGGSGSSAYE. The full CDR3 protein is CASSLGGSGSSAYEQYF.

Remarks on this clone: The sequence runs out 3 residues before the end of the CDR3; the remainder is reconstructed from the germline J gene. V and J are TRBV7-3 and TRBJ2-1; 7 bases fit TRBD1. The V and J ends lost 5 bases and 4 bases, in that order; junction bases with no gene match: 5. CDR1 and CDR2 (germline): SGHTA, FQGTGA. The CDR3 consists of 14 residues. CDR3 DNA (partial): TGTGCCAGCAGCCCGGGACAGAGTTACAATGAG. Residues: CASSPGQSYNE. The whole CDR3 reads CASSPGQSYNEQFF.